This entry lists 18 T cell receptor beta chains sequenced from one sample in a study of Graves' ophthalmopathy and Graves' hyperthyroidism. Beta-chain TCR CDR3 regions were amplified from RNA transcripts. HTBI primers were employed in first-round RT-PCR, then a second-round multiplex PCR followed. TCRdb reprocessed the multiplex PCR reads with MiXCR, giving one entry per CDR3 protein. The sample has about 380,000 distinct CDR3 sequences, approximately 15% seen once. Sequencing was carried out using peripheral blood. These receptors were obtained from a woman aged 18-29 years with stable Graves' hyperthyroidism.

In this sample, this clonotype turned up once. A single base separates this from a much larger clone, so it may be a read error. The chain carries TRBV20-1 and TRBJ1-1; no definite D call. The CDR3 spans 12 residues. The germline V and J ends were trimmed by 4 bases and 6 bases, with 12 bases remaining between them. CDR1 DFQATT and CDR2 SNEGSKA come from the germline V gene (reference sequence). The CDR3 DNA reads as TGCAGTGCTAATAGGGTGGACTCTGAAGCTTTCTTT. Its protein is CSANRVDSEAFF.

This clonotype was picked up many times. A much more abundant neighbour one base away suggests this may be a read error. V usage is TRBV7-9 and J usage is TRBJ2-5; D call uncertain. From germline, CDR1 is SEHNR and CDR2 FQNEAQ (reference sequence). The CDR3 is 12 residues long. V was cut by 4 bases and J by 1 base, with 4 bases left in between. The DNA for the CDR3 is TGTGCCAGCAGCTGGACCCAAGAGACCCAGTACTTC. Translated, it gives CASSWTQETQYF.

This clonotype showed up many times. This chain's CDR3 is CASSYLLDMNTEAFF. CDR3 bases: TGTGCCAGCAGTTACCTTCTCGATATGAACACTGAAGCTTTCTTT. This chain connects TRBV6-5 to TRBJ1-1; D remains unclear. Germline lookup yields CDR1 MNHEY and CDR2 SVGAGI. The V gene lost 2 bases and the J gene lost 0 bases, with 10 bases spanning the gap. CDR3 length equals 15 residues.

The V call is TRBV6-1, the J call TRBJ1-5; no reliable D call. In germline, CDR1 is MNHNS, CDR2 SASEGT. The CDR3 is made up of 13 amino acids. V was pared by 8 bases and J by 7 bases, with 15 bases between. The CDR3 nucleotides are TGTGCCAGCCTTTCGGCTCTTTTGCAGCCCCAGCATTTT. Its translation: CASLSALLQPQHF.

This clonotype showed up many times. This chain connects TRBV6-5 to TRBJ2-7; D is unclear. Per germline, CDR1 MNHEY and CDR2 SVGAGI. V was clipped by 6 bases and J by 0 bases, with 6 bases between them. The CDR3 length is 12 residues. CDR3 sequence (DNA): TGTGCCAGCAGCAAGAGCTCCTACGAGCAGTACTTC. It specifies CASSKSSYEQYF.

The J gene is TRBJ2-7, the V gene TRBV6-5, with D unresolved. The V gene lost 0 bases and the J gene lost 0 bases, with 12 bases spanning the gap. The germline V gene encodes CDR1 MNHEY and CDR2 SVGAGI. The CDR3 has 16 residues. The CDR3 DNA reads as TGTGCCAGCAGTTACTCGTGGGTAGGTCCCTCCTACGAGCAGTACTTC. Residues: CASSYSWVGPSYEQYF.

Many counts were recorded for this clonotype. The chain carries TRBV6-2 or TRBV6-3 and TRBJ2-7; 8 nucleotides agree with TRBD2. The V gene's germline CDR1 is MNHEY and CDR2 SVGEGT. Trimming took 7 bases from V and 0 from J; bases not matched to a gene: 5. The CDR3 spans 14 residues. DNA of the CDR3: TGTGCCAGCACCCTCAGCGGGAGCTCCTACGAGCAGTACTTC. Translating it yields CASTLSGSSYEQYF.

This clonotype has more than one count but fewer than ten. This chain joins TRBV7-9 and TRBJ2-4; D is unresolved. Trimming shortened V by 4 bases and J by 0 bases, and 1 base separated the two germline ends. The CDR3 spans 12 residues. Per germline, CDR1 SEHNR and CDR2 FQNEAQ (reference sequence). The CDR3 is CASSSAKNIQYF. The DNA of the CDR3 is TGTGCCAGCAGCTCAGCCAAAAACATTCAGTACTTC.

About this clonotype itself: Mismatch with germline at one junction end may stem from a read error. The V and J genes are TRBV19 and TRBJ1-1; no reliable D call. CDR1 and CDR2 from the germline V gene are LNHDA and SQIVND (reference sequence). The CDR3 is 13 residues long. CDR3 sequence reads: CASSGLGWPDAFF. The CDR3 DNA reads as TGTGCCAGTAGTGGACTGGGATGGCCTGATGCTTTCTTT.

Many counts were recorded for this clonotype. The chain links TRBV19 to TRBJ1-5, with D tentatively TRBD1 (6 bases). Germline V gene lookup returns CDR1 LNHDA and CDR2 SQIVND (reference sequence). Trimming shortened V by 1 base and J by 4 bases, and 17 bases separated the two germline ends. This CDR3 is 17 amino acids long. The CDR3 reads CASSIAAGAPPNQPQHF. The CDR3 bases are TGTGCCAGTAGTATAGCCGCAGGGGCGCCTCCAAATCAGCCCCAGCATTTT.

In this sample, this clonotype turned up many times. CDR3 sequence: CATIPTGGAWDGYTF. In DNA, the CDR3 is TGTGCCACAATTCCGACAGGGGGCGCATGGGATGGCTACACCTTC. The rearrangement joins TRBV7-9 to TRBJ1-2; TRBD1 agrees at 10 bases. Germline V gives CDR1 SEHNR, CDR2 FQNEAQ (reference sequence). This CDR3 is built from 15 residues. The J segment lost 6 bases and the V segment lost 10 bases, leaving 14 bases of the junction unmatched.

This clonotype was counted at least ten times. This sequence joins TRBV6-5 and TRBJ2-7; 9 bases are shared with TRBD2. This CDR3 comprises 17 residues. V was pared by 2 bases and J by 0 bases, with 8 bases of the junction left unmatched. CDR1 MNHEY and CDR2 SVGAGI come from the germline V gene. CDR3 amino acids: CASSYRKLAGLSYEQYF. CDR3 nucleotide sequence: TGTGCCAGCAGTTACAGAAAACTAGCGGGCCTCTCCTACGAGCAGTACTTC.

This clonotype was detected many times. V is TRBV6-5 and J is TRBJ2-5; 7 bases line up with TRBD2. The CDR3 runs 15 residues. V trimming: 5 bases; J trimming: 7 bases; junction bases outside the gene matches: 13. CDR1 and CDR2 from the germline V gene are MNHEY and SVGAGI. CDR3 residues: CASSTGGMGGGTQYF. CDR3 nucleotide sequence: TGTGCCAGCAGTACTGGAGGGATGGGCGGGGGGACCCAGTACTTC.

This clonotype was observed many times. This chain uses TRBV24-1 with TRBJ1-2; D not resolved. This CDR3 contains 14 residues. The V gene lost 4 bases and the J gene lost 8 bases, with 16 bases spanning the gap. Germline assignment: CDR1 KGHDR and CDR2 SFDVKD. Here the CDR3 DNA reads TGTGCCACCAGTGAATCAGGTATCCCGTCGGGCTACACCTTC. Protein sequence: CATSESGIPSGYTF.

At least ten counts were recorded for this clonotype. CDR3 nucleotides: TGTGCCAGCAGTGAAAGGAGTGGAAAGACCCAGTACTTC. Amino acid sequence: CASSERSGKTQYF. The rearrangement uses TRBV2 and TRBJ2-5, with D unresolved. The CDR3 spans 13 residues. Germline loops: CDR1 SNHLY, CDR2 FYNNEI. The V end was cut by 2 bases, the J end by 6 bases, with 10 bases between.

This clonotype was detected many times. The chain carries TRBV6-2 or TRBV6-3 and TRBJ1-5, with a weak D call TRBD1 (5 bases). CDR3 length equals 17 residues. Germline V gene lookup returns CDR1 MNHEY and CDR2 SVGEGT. V lost 0 bases to trimming and J lost 0 bases, with 12 bases between them. CDR3 loop: CASSYSGTTYSNQPQHF. The CDR3 DNA sequence: TGTGCCAGCAGTTACTCGGGGACGACCTATAGCAATCAGCCCCAGCATTTT.

The sample holds many counts of this clonotype. The genes are TRBV2 and TRBJ1-2, with no clear D. Germline-derived CDR1 and CDR2 are SNHLY and FYNNEI. V gave up 6 bases and J gave up 3 bases, with 17 bases separating them. The CDR3 is made up of 15 amino acids. CDR3 residues: CASRDSGRQDYGYTF. Here the CDR3 DNA reads TGTGCCAGCAGGGACTCAGGTCGCCAGGACTATGGCTACACCTTC.

This clonotype was recorded many times. The chain employs TRBV7-2 and TRBJ1-2; D gene ambiguous. Germline V gene sequence: CDR1 SGHTA, CDR2 FQGNSA. CDR3 length: 15 residues. Between the trimmed V and J ends, which lost 3 bases and 7 bases, there was a span of 18 bases. The CDR3 spells CASSFKVGSVSGYTF. DNA of the CDR3: TGTGCCAGCAGCTTTAAAGTGGGTTCCGTCTCTGGCTACACCTTC.